This section outlines one TCR beta chain sequence together with its context. This CDR3 comprises 15 residues. The ends lost 7 bases at V and 2 bases at J; junction bases unmatched: 7. Per the germline V gene, CDR1 is LNHDA and CDR2 is SQIVND (reference sequence). Seattle participants joined during active infection and were tracked over time. Generated by immunoSEQ multiplex PCR, the TCRdb table keeps only in-frame clones and is missing some. The profile shows some 70,000 clones, about 90% of them singletons. The data originate from a study of blood T cell repertoires in COVID-19. Study summary: Sample material is recorded as cDNA or gDNA derived from T cells, B-cell-depleted T cells, or PBMCs.

The sequenced sample consisted of peripheral blood. This sequence joins TRBV19 and TRBJ1-2; 10 nucleotides agree with TRBD1. The TCR comes from a woman aged 55 to 70 with COVID-19, enrolled during active disease. CDR3 residues: CASNPDRGLNYGYTF. The CDR3 nucleotides are TGTGCCAGTAATCCAGACAGGGGGCTGAACTATGGCTACACCTTC.